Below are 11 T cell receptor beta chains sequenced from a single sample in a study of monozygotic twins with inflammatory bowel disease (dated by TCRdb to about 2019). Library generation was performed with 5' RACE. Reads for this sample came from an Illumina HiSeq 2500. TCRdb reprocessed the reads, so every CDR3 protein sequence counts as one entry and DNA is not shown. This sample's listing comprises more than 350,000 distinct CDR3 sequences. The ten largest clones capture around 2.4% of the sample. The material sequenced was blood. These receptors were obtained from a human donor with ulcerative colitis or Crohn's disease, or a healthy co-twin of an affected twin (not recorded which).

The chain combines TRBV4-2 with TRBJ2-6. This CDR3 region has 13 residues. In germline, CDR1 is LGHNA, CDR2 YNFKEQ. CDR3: CASSGSGANVLTF.

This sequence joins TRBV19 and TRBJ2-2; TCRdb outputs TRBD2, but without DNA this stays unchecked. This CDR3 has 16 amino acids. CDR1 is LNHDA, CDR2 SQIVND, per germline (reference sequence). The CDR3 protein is CASSTLGLSGTGELFF.

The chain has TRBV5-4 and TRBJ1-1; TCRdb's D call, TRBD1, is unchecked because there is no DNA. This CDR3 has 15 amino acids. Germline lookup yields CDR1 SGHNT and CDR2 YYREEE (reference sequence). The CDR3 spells CASSSGQGPMTEAFF.

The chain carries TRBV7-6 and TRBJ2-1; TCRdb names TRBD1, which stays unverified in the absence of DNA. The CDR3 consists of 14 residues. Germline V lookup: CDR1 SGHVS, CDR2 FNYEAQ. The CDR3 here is CASSLTGQGQEQFF.

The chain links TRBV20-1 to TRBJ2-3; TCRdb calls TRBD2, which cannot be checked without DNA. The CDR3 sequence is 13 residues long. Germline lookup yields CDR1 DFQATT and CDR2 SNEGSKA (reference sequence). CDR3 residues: CSAKGLAASTQYF.

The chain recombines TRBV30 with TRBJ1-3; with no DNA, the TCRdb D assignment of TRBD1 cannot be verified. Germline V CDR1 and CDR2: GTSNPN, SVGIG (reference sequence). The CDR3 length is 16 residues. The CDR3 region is CAWSARGTFSGNTIYF.

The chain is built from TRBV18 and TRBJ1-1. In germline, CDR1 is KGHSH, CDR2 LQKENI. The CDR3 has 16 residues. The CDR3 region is CASSPLTLGMAGEAFF.

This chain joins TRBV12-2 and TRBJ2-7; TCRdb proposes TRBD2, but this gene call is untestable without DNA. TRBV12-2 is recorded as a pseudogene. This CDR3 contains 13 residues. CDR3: CASRCGTNYEQYF.

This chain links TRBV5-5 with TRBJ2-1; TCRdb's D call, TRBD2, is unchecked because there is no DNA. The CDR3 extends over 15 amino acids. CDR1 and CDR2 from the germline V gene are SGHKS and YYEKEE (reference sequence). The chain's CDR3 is CASSWGTSVNNEQFF.

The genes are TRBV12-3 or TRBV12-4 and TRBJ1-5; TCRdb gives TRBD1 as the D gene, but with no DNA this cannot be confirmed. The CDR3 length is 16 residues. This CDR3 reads CASSLYRTGGNQPQHF.

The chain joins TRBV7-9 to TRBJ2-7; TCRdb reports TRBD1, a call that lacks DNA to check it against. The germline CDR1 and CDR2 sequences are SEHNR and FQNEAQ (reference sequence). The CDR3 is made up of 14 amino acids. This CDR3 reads CASGQQSNSYEQYF.